A single sample gave rise to the 26 T cell receptor beta chains below, sequenced in a study of T cells after somatic rescue of genetic block. The table came from immunoSEQ multiplex PCR; TCRdb's copy has only in-frame clones and leaves some out. Of approximately 67,000 clones listed, roughly nine tenths are singletons. The sample taken for sequencing was peripheral blood mononuclear cells (PBMCs). All receptors come from a man in his forties.

The V call is TRBV6-1, the J call TRBJ2-3; either TRBD1 or TRBD2 may fit D (5 bases each). The germline gives CDR1 MNHNS, CDR2 SASEGT. The CDR3 sequence is 15 residues long. V was shortened by 3 bases and J by 4 bases, with 14 bases between the two germline ends. CDR3 bases: TGTGCCAGCAGTGACACCGGGACCCGAGCAGATACGCAGTATTTT. Translated: CASSDTGTRADTQYF.

This chain uses TRBV25-1 with TRBJ2-3, with 13 bases lining up with TRBD2. V trimming: 3 bases; J trimming: 8 bases; junction bases outside the gene matches: 8. Germline V gives CDR1 MGHDK, CDR2 SYGVNS. CDR3 length: 16 amino acids. The CDR3 loop reads CASSDVGLAGRGTQYF. The CDR3 DNA follows: TGTGCCAGCAGTGATGTGGGACTAGCGGGGAGGGGTACGCAGTATTTT.

This clone was seen only once. V is TRBV27 and J is TRBJ2-7, with a weak D call TRBD1 (6 bases). Trimming removed 4 bases from V and 0 bases from J, with 19 bases in between. The CDR3 length is 17 residues. Germline CDR1 MNHEY, CDR2 SMNVEV (reference sequence). The CDR3 region is CASSSLTFRGSSYEQYF. CDR3 DNA sequence: TGTGCCAGCAGTTCCCTCACCTTTAGGGGGAGCTCCTACGAGCAGTACTTC.

In this sample, this clone turned up once. The J gene is TRBJ2-6, the V gene TRBV11-2, with 9 positions matching TRBD1. V gave up 10 bases and J gave up 1 base; unmatched junction bases: 11. This CDR3 region has 17 residues. Germline CDR1 is SGHAT and CDR2 is FQNNGV. DNA for the CDR3: TGTGCCACCCAATTAGCGGACAGGGGATCTGGGGCCAACGTCCTGACTTTC. This translates into CATQLADRGSGANVLTF.

This chain connects TRBV7-9 to TRBJ1-5; D is possibly TRBD1 (6 bases). In germline, CDR1 is SEHNR, CDR2 FQNEAQ (reference sequence). The CDR3 spans 12 residues. V was pared by 4 bases and J by 13 bases, with 14 bases between. Here the CDR3 DNA reads TGTGCCAGCAGCTCCGGGACACGGGATCAGCATTTT. This encodes CASSSGTRDQHF. Supplemented by reference TRBV7-9 and TRBJ1-5, the full variable domain reads DTGVSQNPRHKITKRGQNVTFRCDPISEHNRLYWYRQTLGQGPEFLTYFQNEAQLEKSRLLSDRFSAERPKGSFSTLEIQRTEQGDSAMYLCASSSGTRDQHFGDGTRLSIL.

This clone was observed a few times. V is TRBV12-5 and J is TRBJ2-1, with TRBD2 as a possible D gene (5 bases). The length of the CDR3 is 14 residues. V dropped 6 bases and J dropped 3 bases, with 12 bases sitting between them. Germline V CDR1 and CDR2: LGHNT, FRNRAP. CDR3 region: CASGAWEYYNEQFF. Written as DNA, the CDR3 is TGTGCTAGTGGCGCCTGGGAGTACTACAATGAGCAGTTCTTC.

This clone appeared a single time. This chain links TRBV29-1 with TRBJ2-7; 7 bases align to TRBD1. CDR3 size: 12 residues. Germline V gives CDR1 SQVTM, CDR2 ANQGSEA. Germline trimming cut 5 bases from V and 4 bases from J; bases unmatched to any gene: 5. Here the CDR3 DNA reads TGCAGCGTTTCGGCAGGGGGTTACGAGCAGTACTTC. Its translation is CSVSAGGYEQYF.

The chain has TRBV5-8 and TRBJ2-7; TRBD1 agrees at 8 bases. The V segment lost 3 bases and the J segment 7 bases; nucleotides outside the gene matches: 9. CDR1 SGHTS and CDR2 YDEGEE come from the germline V gene. This CDR3 is 14 amino acids long. CDR3 in amino acids: CASSSSGQGWEQYF. CDR3 DNA: TGTGCCAGCAGCTCGTCCGGACAGGGTTGGGAGCAGTACTTC. Complete variable domain (other parts from reference TRBV5-8 and TRBJ2-7): EAGVTQSPTHLIKTRGQQATLRCSPISGHTSVYWYQQALGLGLQFLLWYDEGEERNRGNFPPRFSGRQFPNYSSELNVNALELEDSALYLCASSSSGQGWEQYFGPGTRLTVT.

The V call is TRBV5-6, the J call TRBJ1-1; D unresolved. CDR3 length: 13 amino acids. Trimming removed 2 bases from V and 1 base from J, with 6 bases in between. The germline CDR1 and CDR2 sequences are SGHDT and YYEEEE. The CDR3 protein is CASSFRKNTEAFF. In nucleotides, the CDR3 is TGTGCCAGCAGCTTCCGCAAGAACACTGAAGCTTTCTTT.

This sequence joins TRBV7-9 and TRBJ1-2; 8 nucleotides align to TRBD1. V was clipped by 2 bases and J by 2 bases; unmatched bases: 7. The germline V gene encodes CDR1 SEHNR and CDR2 FQNEAQ (reference sequence). CDR3 length equals 16 residues. CDR3 amino acids: CASSLTKTGANYGYTF. CDR3 bases: TGTGCCAGCAGCTTAACAAAGACAGGGGCGAACTATGGCTACACCTTC.

A single count supports this clone. Other DNA sequences from this sample encode an identical CDR3 as well. In nucleotides, the CDR3 is TGCAGCGTAAGGACACTAGCCAAAAACATTCAGTACTTC. Its translation is CSVRTLAKNIQYF. The V gene is TRBV29-1, the J gene TRBJ2-4; perhaps TRBD1 as D (5 bases). V was clipped by 6 bases and J by 0 bases, with 9 bases between them. The CDR3 contains 13 residues. Per germline, CDR1 SQVTM and CDR2 ANQGSEA.

This clone has only one observation. The chain has TRBV7-9 and TRBJ1-1; D gene unclear. This CDR3 comprises 15 residues. Germline V gives CDR1 SEHNR, CDR2 FQNEAQ (reference sequence). V lost 0 bases to trimming and J lost 3 bases, with 11 bases between them. The CDR3 region has the DNA TGTGCCAGCAGCTTAGCAGGGAGGGAGGACACTGAAGCTTTCTTT. Its translation is CASSLAGREDTEAFF.

The chain carries TRBV5-6 and TRBJ2-3, with D perhaps matching TRBD2 (5 bases). Per germline, CDR1 SGHDT and CDR2 YYEEEE. The CDR3 extends over 14 amino acids. Deletions cut 6 bases from V and 4 bases from J, with 15 bases between. CDR3 sequence reads: CASTRPLASDTQYF. For the CDR3, the DNA is TGTGCCAGCACCCGACCCTTAGCGTCAGATACGCAGTATTTT. The whole variable domain, remainder taken from reference TRBV5-6 and TRBJ2-3, is DAGVTQSPTHLIKTRGQQVTLRCSPKSGHDTVSWYQQALGQGPQFIFQYYEEEERQRGNFPDRFSGHQFPNYSSELNVNALLLGDSALYLCASTRPLASDTQYFGPGTRLTVL.

This chain joins TRBV5-1 and TRBJ2-7; 8 bases map to TRBD1. The V gene's germline CDR1 is SGHRS and CDR2 YFSETQ. V was pared by 1 base and J by 2 bases, with 5 bases of the junction left unmatched. This CDR3 is built from 15 residues. CDR3 nucleotides: TGCGCCAGCAGCTTGTTTCTGACAGGGGCCTACGAGCAGTACTTC. Protein product: CASSLFLTGAYEQYF.

The chain uses TRBV7-9 and TRBJ2-7, with 8 bases aligning to TRBD1. Germline V CDR1 and CDR2: SEHNR, FQNEAQ (reference sequence). J lost 11 bases, V lost 5 bases, and 8 bases had no gene match. The CDR3 loop spans 12 amino acids. In DNA, the CDR3 is TGTGCCAGCAGCCTCTGGACAGGGAGGAAGTACTTC. Translation gives CASSLWTGRKYF.

V usage is TRBV6-5 and J usage is TRBJ1-2, with 10 bases that match TRBD1. Losses at the gene ends were 6 bases for V and 6 bases for J; bases not matched to a gene: 7. CDR1 is MNHEY, CDR2 SVGAGI, per germline. The CDR3 runs to 14 residues. CDR3 sequence (DNA): TGTGCCAGCAGCGACAGGACAGGGGGAAATGGCTACACCTTC. The encoded protein is CASSDRTGGNGYTF.

CDR3 region: CASSLELAGLTDTQYF. CDR3 bases: TGTGCCAGCAGCTTAGAATTAGCGGGGTTAACAGATACGCAGTATTTT. This rearrangement joins TRBV7-6 to TRBJ2-3, with 8 nucleotides matching TRBD2. J was trimmed by 3 bases and V by 1 base; bases with no gene match: 6. Germline CDR1 and CDR2: SGHVS and FNYEAQ. This CDR3 has 16 amino acids. The entire variable domain, with the rest obtained from reference TRBV7-6 and TRBJ2-3, is as follows: GAGVSQSPRYKVTKRGQDVALRCDPISGHVSLYWYRQALGQGPEFLTYFNYEAQQDKSGLPNDRFSAERPEGSISTLTIQRTEQRDSAMYRCASSLELAGLTDTQYFGPGTRLTVL.

J is TRBJ2-7 and V is TRBV28; D ambiguous. V lost 5 bases, J lost 5 bases, and 16 bases lay in between. The CDR3 runs to 14 residues. Germline V gene data show CDR1 as MDHEN and CDR2 as SYDVKM. The CDR3 DNA reads TGTGCCAGCAGTCCGACACGGACGCCCAACGAGCAGTACTTC. Translating it yields CASSPTRTPNEQYF.

The J gene is TRBJ2-1, the V gene TRBV6-5; the match to TRBD2 covers 9 bases. Trimming removed 10 bases from V and 5 bases from J; junction bases left unmatched: 9. CDR1 MNHEY and CDR2 SVGAGI come from the germline V gene. This CDR3 has 14 residues. CDR3 protein: CATGISGSNNEQFF. Written as DNA, the CDR3 is TGTGCCACGGGGATTAGCGGGAGCAACAATGAGCAGTTCTTC.

This sequence joins TRBV30 and TRBJ1-1; D unclear. The germline CDR1 and CDR2 sequences are GTSNPN and SVGIG (reference sequence). CDR3 length: 14 residues. Trimming left V 6 bases short and J 1 base short, with 15 bases between. Here the CDR3 reads CACSLLNGNTEAFF. The CDR3 bases are TGTGCCTGTTCCCTCTTAAATGGGAACACTGAAGCTTTCTTT. The full variable domain, its missing parts supplied by reference TRBV30 and TRBJ1-1, is SQTIHQWPATLVQPVGSPLSLECTVEGTSNPNLYWYRQAAGRGLQLLFYSVGIGQISSEVPQNLSASRPQDRQFILSSKKLLLSDSGFYLCACSLLNGNTEAFFGQGTRLTVV.

V gene TRBV4-3 combines with J gene TRBJ2-3; no reliable D call. V was pared by 0 bases and J by 6 bases, with 7 bases between. Germline CDR1 and CDR2: LGHNA and YSLEER. The CDR3 runs 13 residues. The CDR3 nucleotides read TGCGCCAGCAGCCAAGAGGTAGGGGATACGCAGTATTTT. This codes for CASSQEVGDTQYF.

The V call is TRBV19, the J call TRBJ2-7; TRBD2 matches at 9 bases. The CDR3 extends over 15 amino acids. The V and J ends lost 4 bases and 2 bases, in that order; junction bases with no gene match: 6. Germline-derived CDR1 and CDR2 are LNHDA and SQIVND (reference sequence). The CDR3 DNA reads TGTGCCAGTAGTACTGGACTAGCGCGGACCTACGAGCAGTACTTC. It is translated as CASSTGLARTYEQYF.

This rearrangement joins TRBV7-2 to TRBJ2-5; no clear D gene. The CDR3 has 16 residues. Deletions cut 1 base from V and 2 bases from J, with 14 bases between. Germline loops: CDR1 SGHTA, CDR2 FQGNSA. CDR3 sequence reads: CASSLVSRAIQETQYF. Written as DNA, the CDR3 is TGTGCCAGCAGCTTAGTGAGCCGGGCCATACAAGAGACCCAGTACTTC.

This rearrangement joins TRBV7-9 to TRBJ1-3; 7 nucleotides match TRBD1. The CDR3 is made up of 17 amino acids. With V trimmed by 0 bases and J by 3 bases, 8 bases remained unmatched. CDR1 SEHNR and CDR2 FQNEAQ come from the germline V gene (reference sequence). The CDR3 loop reads CASSLAGTGVVGNTIYF. The CDR3 DNA reads TGTGCCAGCAGCTTAGCGGGTACAGGGGTAGTTGGAAACACCATATATTTT.

This clone came up once. This CDR3 is CASSVGDSTYGYTF. The CDR3 region has the DNA TGTGCCAGCAGCGTAGGGGACAGCACCTATGGCTACACCTTC. The V gene is TRBV9, the J gene TRBJ1-2, with 7 bases that match TRBD1. Germline V gene data show CDR1 as SGDLS and CDR2 as YYNGEE. J was trimmed by 4 bases and V by 0 bases; bases with no gene match: 3. CDR3 size: 14 residues.

The chain uses TRBV11-2 and TRBJ2-7; TRBD2 matches at 8 bases. Per germline, CDR1 SGHAT and CDR2 FQNNGV. V shed 5 bases and J 0 bases; nucleotides not matched to a gene: 6. CDR3 size: 15 residues. CDR3 protein: CASSQVSGVSYEQYF. CDR3 coding DNA: TGTGCCAGCAGCCAAGTTAGCGGGGTCTCCTACGAGCAGTACTTC.